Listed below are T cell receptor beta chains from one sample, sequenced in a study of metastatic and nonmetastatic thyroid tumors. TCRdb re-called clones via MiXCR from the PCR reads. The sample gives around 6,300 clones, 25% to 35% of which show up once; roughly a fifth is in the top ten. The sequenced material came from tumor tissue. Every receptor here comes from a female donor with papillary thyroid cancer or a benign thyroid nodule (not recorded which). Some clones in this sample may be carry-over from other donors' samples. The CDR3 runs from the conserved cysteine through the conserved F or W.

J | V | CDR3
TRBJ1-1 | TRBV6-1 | CASSNTGFEAFF
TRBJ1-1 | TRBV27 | CASSFSRSTEAFF
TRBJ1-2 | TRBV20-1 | CSARPGQGVDGYTF
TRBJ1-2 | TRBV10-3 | CAISRDTDYGYTF
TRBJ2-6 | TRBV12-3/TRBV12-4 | CASLREAGANVLTF
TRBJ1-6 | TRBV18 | CASSPRQAVDSPLHF
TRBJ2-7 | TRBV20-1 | CSAPVRGSGSSYEQYF
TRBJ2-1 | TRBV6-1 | CASRRTGSVNEQFF
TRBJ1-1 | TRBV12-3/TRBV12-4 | CASRAGQRNTEAFF
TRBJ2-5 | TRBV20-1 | CSARDSYQETQYF
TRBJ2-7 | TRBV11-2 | CASSLFGTGSYEQYF
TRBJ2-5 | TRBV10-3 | CAISKRAGQGTWETQYF
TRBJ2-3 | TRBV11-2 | CASSTWGRTETDTQYF
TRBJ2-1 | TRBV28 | CASSTRRYEQFF
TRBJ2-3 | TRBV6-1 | CASRTSGTDTQYF
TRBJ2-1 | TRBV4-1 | CASSQGGGRKFF
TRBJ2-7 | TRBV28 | CASVKNPYEQYF
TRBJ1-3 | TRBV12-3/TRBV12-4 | CASKWRRDSGNTIYF
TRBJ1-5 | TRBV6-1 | CASQGYSNQPQHF
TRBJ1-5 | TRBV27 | CASSFVPPRTASNQPQHF
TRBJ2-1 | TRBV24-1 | CATSDFEAGSYNEQFF
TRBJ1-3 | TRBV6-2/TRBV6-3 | CASSYSRGSGNTIYF
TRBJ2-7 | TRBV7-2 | CASRSSVGTYEQYF
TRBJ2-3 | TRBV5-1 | CASSRSPPTDTQYF
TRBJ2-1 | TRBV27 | CASSLTAWGKYNEQLF
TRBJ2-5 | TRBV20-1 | CSARESGQIKETQYF
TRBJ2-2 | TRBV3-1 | CASSQVGRRGGELFF
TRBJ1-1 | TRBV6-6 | CASSSLEAAPRAEAFF
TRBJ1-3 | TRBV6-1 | CASSMDPSSGNTIYF
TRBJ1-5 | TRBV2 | CASSDTGYSNQPQHF
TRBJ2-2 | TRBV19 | CASVGLAAQNTGELFF
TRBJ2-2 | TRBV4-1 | CASSQVGPGELFF
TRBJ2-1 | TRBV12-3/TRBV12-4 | CASSLQVGYYNEQFF
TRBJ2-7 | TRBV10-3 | CAISESRDTCDEQYF
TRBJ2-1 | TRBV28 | CASSLWGAGTGGLNEQFF
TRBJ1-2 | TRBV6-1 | CASSPTGVSGGYTF
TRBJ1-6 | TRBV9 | CASSEGSGGAGPPLHF
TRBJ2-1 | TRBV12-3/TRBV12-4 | CASSLAGAGNEQFF
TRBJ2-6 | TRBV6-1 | CASSVGREAGANVLTF
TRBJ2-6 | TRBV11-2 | CASSLQGYVLTF
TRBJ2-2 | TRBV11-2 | CASSHLVHGELFF
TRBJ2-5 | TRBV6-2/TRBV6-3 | CASSYQSGGQETQYF
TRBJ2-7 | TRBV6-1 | CASIFSGPWDEQYF
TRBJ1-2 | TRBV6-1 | CSSTDPGALYGYTF